The subject of this entry is one TCR beta chain. This CDR3 comprises 15 residues. V was pared by 5 bases and J by 0 bases, with 7 bases of the junction left unmatched. Germline assignment: CDR1 SGHRS and CDR2 YFSETQ. The sample originates from a study of blood T cell repertoires in COVID-19. For the study at large: The samples span acute and convalescent COVID-19 from the United States, Italy and Spain. PBMCs, B-cell-depleted T cells, or T cells were the source of the cDNA or gDNA that made up the material.

The authors' processing: Reference gene primers were amplified, and this amplification served to estimate nucleated cell counts. TCRdb's copy holds only in-frame clones and misses some; the assay was immunoSEQ multiplex PCR. V and J calls and clone size are those listed in that table; D and trimming were worked out from the DNA. The table lists some 250,000 clones, over 80% of them singletons, with about 27% in the top ten. V gene TRBV5-1 combines with J gene TRBJ2-5; 7 bases match TRBD2. The sample comprised peripheral blood. This TCR derives from a man aged 35 to 55 with acute or convalescent COVID-19. CDR3 nucleotide sequence: TGCGCCAGCAGTGGTAGAGCGGGGTACCAAGAGACCCAGTACTTC. Translated: CASSGRAGYQETQYF.